Ten or more counts support the clone carrying this T cell receptor (beta chain). Antigen: not known. The CDR3 length is 17 residues. The ends lost 6 bases at V and 0 bases at J; junction bases unmatched: 11. Germline loops: CDR1 MDHEN, CDR2 SYDVKM. These data originate in a study of T cell repertoires in cytomegalovirus infection. Study background: Signatures in public TCR beta sequences pointed to both CMV infection and matching HLA type.

Each CDR3 protein gets one entry after TCRdb re-called the reads with MiXCR. The sample holds approximately 910,000 distinct CDR3 sequences, less than 40% seen once. Here the sequenced sample was cultured CD8+ T cells from PBMCs, taken from culture after CMV antigen stimulation. The chain recombines TRBV28 with TRBJ2-1; 7 bases agree with TRBD2. This receptor was obtained from a human donor in good health (CMV status not recorded). Some clones in this sample may be carry-over from other donors' samples. The CDR3 sequence is CASSHPPSGLSYNEQFF. The CDR3 DNA follows: TGTGCCAGCAGCCACCCTCCTAGCGGCCTCTCCTACAATGAGCAGTTCTTC.